The 17 T cell receptor beta chains in this list originate from one sample, sequenced in a study of cytomegalovirus exposure and HLA in healthy donors. PCR primers comprised 60 Vbeta and 13 Jbeta primers. The data were produced by immunoSEQ multiplex PCR, yet TCRdb's version contains in-frame clones alone and is incomplete. The profile shows around 99,000 clones, under 85% of them singletons. The sample consisted of PBMCs. These receptors were collected from a male donor in good health and CMV-seronegative.

This chain links TRBV18 with TRBJ1-1, with D possibly TRBD1 on 5 matching bases. CDR1 and CDR2 (germline): KGHSH, LQKENI. Trimming pared 2 bases from V and 1 base from J, leaving 8 bases between. The CDR3 loop spans 14 amino acids. CDR3 nucleotide sequence: TGTGCCAGCTCACCAGGGGCAGAGAACACTGAAGCTTTCTTT. Residues: CASSPGAENTEAFF.

This chain uses TRBV27 with TRBJ2-7, with 9 bases identical to TRBD1. V lost 3 bases, J lost 6 bases, and 6 bases stayed unmatched. Looked up from germline, CDR1 is MNHEY and CDR2 is SMNVEV (reference sequence). The CDR3 is 14 amino acids. This chain's CDR3 is CASSFGTGLGEQYF. CDR3 in DNA: TGTGCCAGCAGTTTCGGGACAGGGTTAGGCGAGCAGTACTTC.

V and J are TRBV30 and TRBJ2-2; no clear D. V was cut by 5 bases and J by 6 bases, with 10 bases left in between. The CDR3 has 12 residues. Germline V CDR1 and CDR2: GTSNPN, SVGIG (reference sequence). CDR3 residues: CAWAIPPGELFF. The CDR3 bases are TGTGCCTGGGCTATACCCCCCGGGGAGCTGTTTTTT.

DNA of the CDR3: TGCAGCGTTGGGCCAGGGGGCGGCGTAATGAACACTGAAGCTTTCTTT. Protein product: CSVGPGGGVMNTEAFF. V and J are TRBV29-1 and TRBJ1-1; 8 bases match TRBD1. V lost 4 bases to trimming and J lost 0 bases; unmatched junction nucleotides: 10. The germline CDR1 and CDR2 sequences are SQVTM and ANQGSEA. This CDR3 region has 16 residues.

The V and J genes are TRBV19 and TRBJ2-1, with TRBD2 matching over 9 bases. The J segment lost 4 bases and the V segment lost 6 bases, leaving 7 bases of the junction unmatched. Germline values: CDR1 LNHDA, CDR2 SQIVND (reference sequence). The CDR3 runs 15 residues. The CDR3 loop is CASSPSAGGYNEQFF. In DNA form, the CDR3 reads TGTGCCAGTAGCCCCTCGGCGGGAGGGTACAATGAGCAGTTCTTC.

The V call is TRBV2, the J call TRBJ2-1; TRBD2 might be the D (6 bases). CDR3 length equals 11 residues. Trimming removed 5 bases at V and 12 bases at J, with 11 bases between. Germline assignment: CDR1 SNHLY and CDR2 FYNNEI. This CDR3 reads CASSLLGGQFF. The CDR3 region has the DNA TGTGCCAGCAGTTTATTGGGGGGGCAGTTCTTC. Filled out from reference TRBV2 and TRBJ2-1, the complete variable domain reads EPEVTQTPSHQVTQMGQEVILRCVPISNHLYFYWYRQILGQKVEFLVSFYNNEISEKSEIFDDQFSVERPDGSNFTLKIRSTKLEDSAMYFCASSLLGGQFFGPGTRLTVL.

CDR3 nucleotide sequence: TGTGCCAGCAGCTCCCACTACGAGCAGTACTTC. This encodes CASSSHYEQYF. This chain joins TRBV7-9 and TRBJ2-7, with D unclear. Germline CDR1 SEHNR, CDR2 FQNEAQ (reference sequence). Trimming removed 4 bases from V and 3 bases from J, with 4 bases in between. This CDR3 region has 11 residues.

The chain joins TRBV7-9 to TRBJ2-2; the match to TRBD2 covers 7 bases. Germline CDR1 reads SEHNR; CDR2 reads FQNEAQ (reference sequence). V lost 6 bases and J lost 7; bases outside the gene matches: 17. The CDR3 sequence is 17 residues long. CDR3: CASSGRAGRGFDGELFF. The DNA for the CDR3 is TGTGCCAGCAGTGGAAGAGCGGGAAGGGGTTTCGACGGGGAGCTGTTTTTT.

This clone showed up just once. V usage is TRBV30 and J usage is TRBJ2-5; the match to TRBD1 covers 7 bases. Germline CDR1 GTSNPN, CDR2 SVGIG (reference sequence). Unmatched junction bases numbered 8, after V lost 0 bases and J lost 4 bases. The CDR3 totals 15 residues. The CDR3 loop is CAWSVRLTGVETQYF. The CDR3 DNA sequence: TGTGCCTGGAGTGTCCGCCTCACAGGGGTAGAGACCCAGTACTTC. Based on the CDR3 plus reference TRBV30 and TRBJ2-5, the full variable domain is SQTIHQWPATLVQPVGSPLSLECTVEGTSNPNLYWYRQAAGRGLQLLFYSVGIGQISSEVPQNLSASRPQDRQFILSSKKLLLSDSGFYLCAWSVRLTGVETQYFGPGTRLLVL.

The chain carries TRBV27 and TRBJ1-5; TRBD1 agrees at 9 bases. The germline CDR1 and CDR2 sequences are MNHEY and SMNVEV (reference sequence). CDR3 size: 16 residues. With V trimmed by 6 bases and J by 5 bases, 11 bases remained unmatched. The CDR3 reads CASSPYDRGGHQPQHF. The DNA for the CDR3 is TGTGCCAGCAGCCCATACGACAGGGGGGGACATCAGCCCCAGCATTTT.

CDR3 region: CASSRDRVNTEAFF. The CDR3 DNA reads TGTGCCAGCAGCCGTGACAGGGTGAACACTGAAGCTTTCTTT. This sequence joins TRBV7-8 and TRBJ1-1, with 7 bases aligning to TRBD1. The CDR3 runs 14 residues. V gave up 5 bases and J gave up 0 bases; unmatched junction bases: 3. The germline V gene encodes CDR1 SGHVS and CDR2 FQNEAQ. Full variable domain (remainder filled in from reference TRBV7-8 and TRBJ1-1): GAGVSQSPRYKVAKRGQDVALRCDPISGHVSLFWYQQALGQGPEFLTYFQNEAQLDKSGLPSDRFFAERPEGSVSTLKIQRTQQEDSAVYLCASSRDRVNTEAFFGQGTRLTVV.

V usage is TRBV4-2 and J usage is TRBJ1-1; TRBD1 might be the D (6 bases). V dropped 0 bases and J dropped 6 bases, with 23 bases sitting between them. The V gene's germline CDR1 is LGHNA and CDR2 YNFKEQ. The CDR3 is 18 residues long. The CDR3 bases are TGTGCCAGCAGCCAAGAAGGATTGGCAGGGGTAGCGGGTGCTGAAGCTTTCTTT. Amino acids: CASSQEGLAGVAGAEAFF.

Only one count was recorded for this clone. V and J are TRBV4-1 and TRBJ1-2, with TRBD1 as a possible D gene (5 bases). The CDR3 is made up of 13 amino acids. Trimming stripped 1 base from V and 7 bases from J, with 10 bases between. Germline V gives CDR1 MGHRA, CDR2 YSYEKL. The CDR3 is CASSQAGLGGYTF. For the CDR3, the DNA is TGCGCCAGCAGCCAAGCAGGGCTGGGTGGCTACACCTTC.

The chain uses TRBV2 and TRBJ2-5, with a weak D call TRBD2 (6 bases). Trimming took 6 bases from V and 5 from J, leaving 28 bases between them. The CDR3 sequence is 18 residues long. From germline, CDR1 is SNHLY and CDR2 FYNNEI. The CDR3 region has the DNA TGTGCCAGCAGGGGGACTTTGAGGGAGAGGGAGCTAGTGGAGACCCAGTACTTC. This sequence encodes CASRGTLRERELVETQYF.

V is TRBV6-1 and J is TRBJ2-5; D is uncertain. The assigned J gene may be wrong: the sequence end matches TRBJ2-7 better. The germline CDR1 and CDR2 sequences are MNHNS and SASEGT. CDR3 length equals 11 residues. The CDR3 here is CASSELSEQYF. As DNA, the CDR3 is TGTGCCAGCAGTGAACTTAGCGAGCAGTACTTC.

The V gene is TRBV11-1, the J gene TRBJ1-2; D not certain. Germline V CDR1 and CDR2: SGHAT, FQDESV (reference sequence). CDR3 length: 14 residues. Trimming stripped 4 bases from V and 2 bases from J, with 11 bases between. The CDR3 loop is CASSSFPTNYGYTF. The CDR3 nucleotides read TGTGCCAGCAGCTCTTTCCCGACAAACTATGGCTACACCTTC.

The V gene is TRBV28, the J gene TRBJ2-7; 7 bases agree with TRBD1. The germline gives CDR1 MDHEN, CDR2 SYDVKM. Losses at the gene ends were 10 bases for V and 4 bases for J; bases not matched to a gene: 10. The CDR3 has 13 amino acids. CDR3 sequence reads: CATWTRDSYEQYF. CDR3 bases: TGTGCCACCTGGACTCGGGACAGTTACGAGCAGTACTTC.